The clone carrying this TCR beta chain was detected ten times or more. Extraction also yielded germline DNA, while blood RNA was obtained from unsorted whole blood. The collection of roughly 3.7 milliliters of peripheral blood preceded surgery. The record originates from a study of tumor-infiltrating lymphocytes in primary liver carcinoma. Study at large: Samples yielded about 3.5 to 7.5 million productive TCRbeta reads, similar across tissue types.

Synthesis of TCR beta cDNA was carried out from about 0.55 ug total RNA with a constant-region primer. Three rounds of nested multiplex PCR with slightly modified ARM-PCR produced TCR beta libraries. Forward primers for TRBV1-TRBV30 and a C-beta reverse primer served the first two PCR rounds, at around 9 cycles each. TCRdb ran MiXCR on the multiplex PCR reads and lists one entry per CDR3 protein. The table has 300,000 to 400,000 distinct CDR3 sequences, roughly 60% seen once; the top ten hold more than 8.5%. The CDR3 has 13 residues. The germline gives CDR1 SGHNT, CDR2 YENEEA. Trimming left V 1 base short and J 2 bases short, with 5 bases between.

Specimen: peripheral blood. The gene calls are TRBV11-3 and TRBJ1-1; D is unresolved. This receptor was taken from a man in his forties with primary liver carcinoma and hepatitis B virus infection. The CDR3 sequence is CASSLAVNTEAFF. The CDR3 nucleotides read TGTGCCAGCAGCTTAGCAGTTAACACTGAAGCTTTCTTT.